These 2 T cell receptor beta chains originate from one sample sequenced in a study of T-cell memory formation after mild COVID-19. TCRdb itself ran the 5' RACE reads through MiXCR, one entry per CDR3 protein. The repertoire consists of 470,000 or so distinct CDR3 sequences, with around a quarter occurring once and the leading ten covering approximately 12%. The sample consisted of PBMCs or a T cell subset sorted from them (not recorded which). Receptor source: an adult woman who had mild COVID-19 (a few samples of this study predate the infection). Cell type and time point are not known.

The chain employs TRBV19 and TRBJ2-7, with D tentatively TRBD1 or TRBD2 (5 bases each). The CDR3 runs to 13 residues. Trimming shortened V by 6 bases and J by 1 base, and 10 bases separated the two germline ends. CDR1 is LNHDA, CDR2 SQIVND, per germline (reference sequence). CDR3: CASRGDGSYEQYF. CDR3 nucleotides: TGTGCCAGTAGGGGGGACGGATCCTACGAGCAGTACTTC.

V usage is TRBV5-1 and J usage is TRBJ2-3, with D unresolved. Deletions cut 5 bases from V and 2 bases from J, with 15 bases between. This CDR3 has 15 amino acids. The germline V gene has CDR1 SGHRS and CDR2 YFSETQ. The CDR3 spells CASRNARWDTDTQYF. In DNA, the CDR3 is TGCGCCAGCAGGAACGCCCGGTGGGACACAGATACGCAGTATTTT.